The T cell receptor beta chain described here comes from a study of cytomegalovirus exposure and HLA in healthy donors (TCRdb year 2017). Concerning the study at large: According to a later analysis, one platform produced both the roughly 110 validation repertoires and the 670 or so repertoires of the first cohort. The study aimed to test whether signatures of past pathogen exposure could be identified by cataloging public T cell receptors. In addition to the first cohort of approximately 670 subjects, a separate validation cohort of some 120 different subjects was used. To predict cytomegalovirus infection status, the study combined high-throughput TCR immunosequencing, statistical association of individual TCRs with disease status, and machine learning. The paper's findings and limits, for the study overall: Of the cluster scores, about 94% were above 0 in a later analysis, which found that TCRs clustered in the first cohort also tended to co-occur in the 95 to 150 validation repertoires. The authors suggested that the approach could potentially be extended to other disease states and immunological phenotypes. Three of the identified cytomegalovirus-associated TCR beta chains were confirmed in vitro to be specific for cytomegalovirus antigens. All 120 or so repertoires were used to score co-occurrence in the validation cohort in a later analysis, because that analysis had no HLA typing for the cohort. In both the original and validation cohorts, the classifier was reported to diagnose cytomegalovirus status with high specificity and sensitivity. Most TCR sequences were observed very rarely across donors, whereas some public TCRs were present in many individuals. A total of around 150 TCR beta chains were listed by the study as associated with cytomegalovirus.

CDR1 and CDR2 are read off the germline V gene as MNHEY and SVGAGI. V and J lose 2 bases and 4 bases, and a span of 14 bases separates them. The CDR3 spans 15 residues, from the cysteine through the phenylalanine. Of all the DNA, just the CDR3 is kept, 45 bases in frame from base 1. Notes on this clone: Its antigen is currently not known. No much larger clonotype is one base removed from it; base qualities were not supplied.

The library was built by means of the immunoSEQ multiplex PCR assay. Concerning the study's data processing: A statistical classification framework was built to diagnose cytomegalovirus status from the catalog of TCR beta chain sequences. TCRdb took over this immuneACCESS table, retaining in-frame rearrangements with V and J assigned. Such tables are incomplete; in checked studies, under half of the missing clones stem from an unresolved V gene, and the remainder is unexplained. V and J calls and clone size come straight from that table; D and trimming were deduced from the DNA. A total of approximately 180,000 clones appear in this sample, around 86% of them only once. The ten largest account for less than 3% of the sample. Donors formed part of the validation cohort, which comprised some 120 subjects and was distinct from the first cohort of several hundred subjects.

The sample comprised PBMCs. The V and J genes are TRBV6-5 and TRBJ1-2, and the D gene may be TRBD1, 5 bases matching. This receptor was identified in a man aged 18 to 29 in good health and CMV-seropositive. The CDR3 protein sequence reads: CASSYGAVETYGYTF. The DNA is TGTGCCAGCAGTTACGGGGCGGTAGAAACCTATGGCTACACCTTC.